The 30 T cell receptor beta chains given below trace back to one sample, sequenced in a study of T cell changes during pregnancy in multiple sclerosis. Clones were sequenced by immunoSEQ multiplex PCR, and TCRdb holds only the in-frame ones, with some missing. Of tens of thousands of clones listed, approximately 87% are singletons. Source: CD8+ T cells from peripheral blood mononuclear cells, taken after pregnancy. The receptors originated from a female donor with multiple sclerosis, enrolled in a pregnancy study.

The CDR3: CASSGGTGGKGGTEAFF. The CDR3 coding sequence is TGTGCCAGCAGCGGAGGGACAGGCGGGAAGGGGGGCACTGAAGCTTTCTTT. The gene calls are TRBV7-6 and TRBJ1-1, with 8 nucleotides matching TRBD1. The CDR3 length is 17 residues. The junction had 15 bases not matched to a gene; V was cut back by 5 bases and J by 4 bases. Germline V gene lookup returns CDR1 SGHVS and CDR2 FNYEAQ.

This sequence joins TRBV15 and TRBJ2-1; tentatively, D is TRBD2 (5 bases). Trimming shortened V by 0 bases and J by 5 bases, and 11 bases separated the two germline ends. In germline, CDR1 is LNHNV, CDR2 YYDKDF (reference sequence). There are 15 residues in the CDR3. CDR3 region: CATSRDFGLNNEQFF. CDR3 sequence (DNA): TGTGCCACCAGCAGAGATTTCGGACTCAACAATGAGCAGTTCTTC.

This chain joins TRBV7-9 and TRBJ1-4; D unclear. Trimming pared 5 bases from V and 3 bases from J, leaving 16 bases between. The germline CDR1 and CDR2 sequences are SEHNR and FQNEAQ (reference sequence). The CDR3 runs 16 residues. The CDR3 reads CASSPRVPPANEKLFF. DNA for the CDR3: TGTGCCAGCAGCCCCCGGGTCCCCCCGGCTAATGAAAAACTGTTTTTT.

CDR3 amino acids: CASSQVWDRGLFSGSEAFF. In nucleotides, the CDR3 is TGCGCCAGCAGCCAAGTGTGGGACAGGGGGTTATTTTCGGGGTCGGAAGCTTTCTTT. The chain links TRBV4-3 to TRBJ1-1; 11 bases are a match to TRBD1. Germline V gives CDR1 LGHNA, CDR2 YSLEER. V lost 1 base and J lost 8; bases outside the gene matches: 18. CDR3 size: 19 residues.

This clone is medium-sized by share. This rearrangement joins TRBV19 to TRBJ2-1, with 9 nucleotides matching TRBD2. J lost 3 bases, V lost 10 bases, and 7 bases had no gene match. Germline V gene lookup returns CDR1 LNHDA and CDR2 SQIVND (reference sequence). The CDR3 contains 14 residues. The CDR3 DNA reads TGTGCCACGGAAATAGCGGGGGACTACAATGAGCAGTTCTTC. Amino acid sequence: CATEIAGDYNEQFF.

The gene calls are TRBV13 and TRBJ1-2; TRBD1 aligns across 10 bases. V trimming: 5 bases; J trimming: 8 bases; junction bases outside the gene matches: 11. This CDR3 spans 15 amino acids. CDR1 PRHDT and CDR2 FYEKMQ come from the germline V gene (reference sequence). This CDR3 reads CASSDMGDRGEGYTF. The CDR3 coding sequence is TGTGCCAGCAGCGATATGGGGGACAGGGGAGAAGGCTACACCTTC.

The J gene is TRBJ1-2, the V gene TRBV9; 7 nucleotides line up with TRBD1. Germline CDR1 SGDLS, CDR2 YYNGEE. The V gene end was trimmed by 3 bases and the J gene end by 4 bases; junction bases not matched to a gene: 6. The CDR3 covers 14 residues. The CDR3 nucleotides are TGTGCCAGCAGCGGACAGGGTGGGGCCTATGGCTACACCTTC. Protein: CASSGQGGAYGYTF. Together with reference TRBV9 and TRBJ1-2, the CDR3 gives the full variable domain: DSGVTQTPKHLITATGQRVTLRCSPRSGDLSVYWYQQSLDQGLQFLIQYYNGEERAKGNILERFSAQQFPDLHSELNLSSLELGDSALYFCASSGQGGAYGYTFGSGTRLTVV.

The rearrangement uses TRBV4-3 and TRBJ1-2; D call uncertain. The germline gives CDR1 LGHNA, CDR2 YSLEER. V was pared by 1 base and J by 4 bases, with 16 bases between. The CDR3 has 16 amino acids. CDR3 nucleotides: TGCGCCAGCAGCCAAGGGATCCGGACTGTCCCCTATGGCTACACCTTC. It yields the protein CASSQGIRTVPYGYTF.

J is TRBJ1-2 and V is TRBV6-5, with D possibly TRBD1 on 6 matching bases. V gave up 6 bases and J gave up 3 bases, with 17 bases separating them. Germline assignment: CDR1 MNHEY and CDR2 SVGAGI. The CDR3 has 15 residues. CDR3 loop: CASSPDQGRDYGYTF. The DNA of the CDR3 is TGTGCCAGCAGCCCAGACCAGGGGCGAGACTATGGCTACACCTTC.

V gene TRBV5-5 combines with J gene TRBJ1-2, with TRBD1 matching 9 bases. The CDR3 is made up of 15 amino acids. V dropped 4 bases and J dropped 5; count of bases not matched to a gene: 9. In germline, CDR1 is SGHKS, CDR2 YYEKEE (reference sequence). The CDR3 reads CASSEEYGQGYGYTF. CDR3 DNA: TGTGCCAGCAGCGAGGAATATGGACAGGGGTATGGCTACACCTTC.

The chain recombines TRBV11-1 with TRBJ1-4, with a weak D call TRBD1 (5 bases). Germline V gene lookup returns CDR1 SGHAT and CDR2 FQDESV (reference sequence). The CDR3 is 16 residues long. The V end lost 1 base, the J end lost 3 bases, and 12 bases lay between the germline ends. CDR3 DNA: TGTGCCAGCAGCTTAGGACGCCGGGGGGCTAATGAAAAACTGTTTTTT. This encodes CASSLGRRGANEKLFF. Drawing the rest from reference TRBV11-1 and TRBJ1-4, the complete variable domain is EAEVAQSPRYKITEKSQAVAFWCDPISGHATLYWYRQILGQGPELLVQFQDESVVDDSQLPKDRFSAERLKGVDSTLKIQPAELGDSAMYLCASSLGRRGANEKLFFGSGTQLSVL.

In DNA, the CDR3 is TGCGCCAGCAGCAGAGGAGGCACAGATACGCAGTATTTT. This translates into CASSRGGTDTQYF. The chain has TRBV4-1 and TRBJ2-3; D gene uncertain. CDR1 is MGHRA, CDR2 YSYEKL, per germline. Trimming shortened V by 5 bases and J by 1 base, and 7 bases separated the two germline ends. This CDR3 is built from 13 residues.

This chain uses TRBV5-4 with TRBJ2-7, with D possibly TRBD1 on 6 matching bases. There are 13 residues in the CDR3. Germline V gene lookup returns CDR1 SGHNT and CDR2 YYREEE (reference sequence). Between the trimmed V and J ends, which lost 0 bases and 5 bases, there was a span of 9 bases. CDR3 region: CASSLAAGDEQYF. DNA for the CDR3: TGTGCCAGCAGCTTGGCGGCAGGGGACGAGCAGTACTTC.

A note on this clone: At the DNA level, this CDR3 is encoded by other sequences in the same sample as well. This sequence joins TRBV7-9 and TRBJ1-2; the D is unclear. The germline V gene has CDR1 SEHNR and CDR2 FQNEAQ (reference sequence). Trimming shortened V by 1 base and J by 5 bases, and 5 bases separated the two germline ends. CDR3 length equals 12 residues. The CDR3 loop is CASSLGGYGYTF. The CDR3 DNA sequence: TGTGCCAGCAGCTTAGGCGGTTATGGCTACACCTTC.

The rearrangement joins TRBV29-1 to TRBJ1-2; D might be TRBD1 (6 bases). The length of the CDR3 is 12 residues. V lost 2 bases and J 4 bases, leaving 8 bases between the germline ends. Per the germline V gene, CDR1 is SQVTM and CDR2 is ANQGSEA. This chain's CDR3 is CSVERDIYGYTF. CDR3 DNA: TGCAGCGTTGAACGGGACATCTATGGCTACACCTTC.

This chain links TRBV10-3 with TRBJ1-5; 10 nucleotides match TRBD1. The CDR3 has 15 residues. V dropped 2 bases and J dropped 9; count of bases not matched to a gene: 7. The germline V gene has CDR1 ENHRY and CDR2 SYGVKD. As DNA, the CDR3 is TGTGCCATCAGTGAGGGGACAGGGGCCTTGGGGCCCCAGCATTTT. Translation gives CAISEGTGALGPQHF.

V usage is TRBV27 and J usage is TRBJ1-5, with D hard to call. V was cut by 3 bases and J by 4 bases, with 4 bases left in between. Germline-derived CDR1 and CDR2 are MNHEY and SMNVEV (reference sequence). The CDR3 is made up of 12 amino acids. The CDR3 sequence is CASSFPNQPQHF. CDR3 in DNA: TGTGCCAGCAGTTTCCCTAATCAGCCCCAGCATTTT.

The J gene is TRBJ2-1, the V gene TRBV9; tentative D call: TRBD1 (6 bases). The germline V gene has CDR1 SGDLS and CDR2 YYNGEE. Trimming took 4 bases from V and 7 from J, leaving 9 bases between them. CDR3 length equals 12 residues. In DNA form, the CDR3 reads TGTGCCAGCAGCTTCACAGGGAATGAGCAGTTCTTC. Encoded protein: CASSFTGNEQFF.

The chain recombines TRBV4-3 with TRBJ2-3; 12 bases map to TRBD1. CDR3 length: 16 residues. The V gene's germline CDR1 is LGHNA and CDR2 YSLEER. Trimming took 5 bases from V and 2 from J; bases not matched to a gene: 5. The DNA of the CDR3 is TGCGCCAGCAGCGGGGACAGGGGGCCTGTCACAGATACGCAGTATTTT. It encodes CASSGDRGPVTDTQYF.

V is TRBV6-5 and J is TRBJ2-7; 7 bases are a match to TRBD2. The CDR3 consists of 13 residues. CDR1 and CDR2 from the germline V gene are MNHEY and SVGAGI. The V and J ends lost 6 bases and 3 bases, in that order; junction bases with no gene match: 5. DNA of the CDR3: TGTGCCAGCAGCCCGAGGACTAGCTACGAGCAGTACTTC. Protein product: CASSPRTSYEQYF.

This chain uses TRBV29-1 with TRBJ1-2, with D possibly being TRBD1 (6 bases). The CDR3 has 15 amino acids. Germline V gene sequence: CDR1 SQVTM, CDR2 ANQGSEA. Trimming pared 5 bases from V and 5 bases from J, leaving 21 bases between. The CDR3 DNA reads as TGCAGCGTTCCGGGGGGCCGAGGGAGTTTGTATGGCTACACCTTC. Amino acids: CSVPGGRGSLYGYTF.

This chain connects TRBV9 to TRBJ2-5; 7 bases fit TRBD2. Germline V gene lookup returns CDR1 SGDLS and CDR2 YYNGEE. The J segment lost 0 bases and the V segment lost 4 bases, leaving 6 bases of the junction unmatched. The CDR3 runs 15 residues. Here the CDR3 reads CASSTLGGYQETQYF. CDR3 sequence (DNA): TGTGCCAGCAGCACCCTGGGGGGGTACCAAGAGACCCAGTACTTC.

The count of this clone is one. The V gene is TRBV7-8, the J gene TRBJ1-6; possibly TRBD1 for D (5 bases). The CDR3 totals 17 residues. Germline-derived CDR1 and CDR2 are SGHVS and FQNEAQ. Deletions cut 7 bases from V and 0 bases from J, with 16 bases between. CDR3 region: CASTPWGSSSYNSPLHF. The CDR3 DNA reads TGTGCCAGCACCCCCTGGGGCAGCAGCTCCTATAATTCACCCCTCCACTTT.

This clone was seen a single time. The chain has TRBV18 and TRBJ2-3; perhaps TRBD2 as D (5 bases). This CDR3 spans 15 amino acids. From germline, CDR1 is KGHSH and CDR2 LQKENI. The V end was cut by 2 bases, the J end by 3 bases, with 12 bases between. The CDR3 DNA reads TGTGCCAGCTCACCAGTTGATATAGCGACAGATACGCAGTATTTT. Translated, it gives CASSPVDIATDTQYF.

This sequence joins TRBV7-6 and TRBJ1-1; 7 bases are a match to TRBD1. V was clipped by 5 bases and J by 0 bases; unmatched bases: 9. Germline V CDR1 and CDR2: SGHVS, FNYEAQ. This CDR3 is 16 amino acids long. CDR3 DNA sequence: TGTGCCAGCAGCCCACGGACAGGTGGCATGAACACTGAAGCTTTCTTT. It is translated as CASSPRTGGMNTEAFF.

The chain joins TRBV18 to TRBJ2-3, with 9 positions matching TRBD2. There are 16 residues in the CDR3. After removal of 5 bases from V and 4 bases from J, the junction contained 10 bases not matched to a gene. Germline CDR1 and CDR2: KGHSH and LQKENI. The DNA for the CDR3 is TGTGCCAGCTCATCCCTAGCGGGGCTTGGCGCAGATACGCAGTATTTT. Translation: CASSSLAGLGADTQYF.

The chain combines TRBV9 with TRBJ1-2; possible D gene TRBD1, 5 bases. Germline loops: CDR1 SGDLS, CDR2 YYNGEE. The V and J ends lost 0 bases and 1 base respectively, with 13 bases between them. There are 16 residues in the CDR3. The CDR3, as DNA: TGTGCCAGCAGCGTAGCGATCGTGGGGGGTAACTATGGCTACACCTTC. Translation gives CASSVAIVGGNYGYTF.

The V call is TRBV6-4, the J call TRBJ2-1; D possibly corresponds to TRBD1 (6 bases). The CDR3 has 14 residues. The germline CDR1 and CDR2 sequences are MRHNA and SNTAGT. The V gene lost 4 bases and the J gene lost 6 bases, with 13 bases spanning the gap. The DNA for the CDR3 is TGTGCCAGCAGTGGCATACAGGGATCCAATGAGCAGTTCTTC. As protein: CASSGIQGSNEQFF.

The V gene is TRBV7-2, the J gene TRBJ2-3; 7 bases are shared with TRBD2. V lost 0 bases and J lost 0; bases outside the gene matches: 0. This CDR3 spans 15 amino acids. The V gene's germline CDR1 is SGHTA and CDR2 FQGNSA. The DNA of the CDR3 is TGTGCCAGCAGCTTAGCGGGGGGGAGCACAGATACGCAGTATTTT. Its translation: CASSLAGGSTDTQYF.

This chain links TRBV2 with TRBJ2-7; 7 bases align to TRBD2. Trimming cost V 10 bases and J 0 bases; bases outside gene matches: 6. Germline values: CDR1 SNHLY, CDR2 FYNNEI. The CDR3 covers 13 residues. CDR3 protein: CAIVGTISYEQYF. CDR3 nucleotides: TGTGCCATCGTCGGGACTATCTCCTACGAGCAGTACTTC. Together with reference TRBV2 and TRBJ2-7, the CDR3 gives the full variable domain: EPEVTQTPSHQVTQMGQEVILRCVPISNHLYFYWYRQILGQKVEFLVSFYNNEISEKSEIFDDQFSVERPDGSNFTLKIRSTKLEDSAMYFCAIVGTISYEQYFGPGTRLTVT.